A single sample is the source of the 2 T cell receptor beta chains below, sequenced in a study of regulatory T cells in long-lasting Graves disease. Stated time point: newly diagnosed GD, antithyroid drugs for less than 3 months. RNA extracted from PBMCs served as the sequencing template. Through Arm-PCR of CDR3 regions and iRepertoire HTBI primers, TCR beta libraries were built. MiXCR, run by TCRdb on the multiplex PCR reads, gives a single entry per CDR3 protein. The top ten clones hold about a sixth of a sample with around 470,000 distinct CDR3 sequences, 14% of them seen once. These records were also assigned to another study, of T cells in Graves' hyperthyroidism and ophthalmopathy.

Material: peripheral blood mononuclear cells (PBMCs), obtained at new diagnosis, from a patient treated with antithyroid drugs. The receptors derive from a woman in her forties or fifties with Graves disease.

As for this clonotype: A clone one base away is much larger, so this may be a read error. This CDR3 reads CACSLMALHSYEQYF. CDR3 DNA sequence: TGTGCCTGCAGCTTAATGGCCCTCCACTCATACGAGCAGTACTTC. The chain has TRBV7-9 and TRBJ2-7; D is uncertain. The CDR3 has 15 residues. The germline gives CDR1 SEHNR, CDR2 FQNEAQ (reference sequence).

The chain recombines TRBV13 with TRBJ2-3; D not certain. Per the germline V gene, CDR1 is PRHDT and CDR2 is FYEKMQ (reference sequence). The CDR3 totals 15 residues. V lost 5 bases and J 2 bases, leaving 14 bases between the germline ends. CDR3 bases: TGTGCCAGCAGCGTAGCTACGATGCTCACAGATACGCAGTATTTT. Protein sequence: CASSVATMLTDTQYF.